This T cell receptor (beta chain) is from a study of T cell responses to AZD1222 COVID-19 vaccine. The overall study: Second-dose intervals near 4 or 12 weeks were combined.

A remark on this clone: Its antigen is unknown.

The table came from immunoSEQ multiplex PCR; TCRdb's copy has only in-frame clones and leaves some out. The sample has about 200,000 clones, around 94% seen once. Findings and caveats of the study: All repertoire sampling was performed exclusively after the peak T cell response. The study reported that nearly half of spike-specific TCRs target unmutated variant regions.

CDR1 MNHNS and CDR2 SASEGT come from the germline V gene. Trimming cost V 0 bases and J 16 bases, with 15 bases left between them. There are 13 residues in the CDR3. Sample: peripheral blood, taken on day 0 of AZD1222 vaccination. The receptor was isolated from an adult in good health. This chain uses TRBV6-1 with TRBJ1-4; D remains ambiguous. The CDR3: CASSEAVREVRFF. As DNA, the CDR3 is TGTGCCAGCAGTGAAGCTGTCCGGGAAGTTCGGTTTTTT.